This TCR beta chain was sequenced during a study of blood T cell repertoires in COVID-19 (dated by TCRdb to the early 2020s). As for the study more broadly: Collaborator samples came from the United States, Italy and Spain and covered acute and convalescent phases of COVID-19. The dataset comprised deeply sampled blood TCRbeta repertoires from subjects exposed to, actively infected with, or recovered from COVID-19. The prospective study material was composed of cDNA or gDNA derived from T cells, B-cell-depleted T cells, or PBMCs. Samples came from the ongoing ImmuneRACE study (first 160 participants) plus 1,254 subjects from 6 global collaborators. Where available, HLA class I and class II types were obtained from metadata supplied by the sample provider rather than from assay-based typing. Nearly every sample came with metadata listing a de-identified subject ID, COVID-19 status, age in years and sex. The repertoires were released in a freely available public database intended as a resource for research on the immune response to SARS-CoV-2.

Each collaborating institution followed its own protocols to collect whole blood in K2EDTA tubes. For TCRbeta analysis, collaborators shipped samples as frozen whole blood, isolated PBMCs, or DNA extracted from either of those sample types. V is shortened by 4 bases, J by 0 bases, and the region joining them spans 13 bases. The CDR3 covers 15 residues, taking in both the cysteine and the phenylalanine. The entry retains the CDR3 DNA only, 45 bases that are in frame from base 1. The germline V gene supplies CDR1 SGHRS and CDR2 YFSETQ. In regard to this clone: Its antigen specificity is not known. The input lacks base qualities; no much larger clone sits a single base away.

TCRbeta CDR3 regions were amplified from genomic DNA using the immunoSEQ Assay, a bias-controlled multiplex PCR. The source study handled its data this way. The number of nucleated cells in each sample was estimated from the amplification of reference gene primers within the assay. Sequence reads were collapsed and filtered to measure the absolute abundance of every unique TCRbeta CDR3 rearrangement. For each sample, productive Simpson clonality was calculated as the square root of Simpson's diversity index over productive rearrangements. TCRdb's version of the immuneACCESS table is confined to in-frame rearrangements and falls short of the full clone set. An unresolved V gene accounts for under half of the shortfall where checked; the remainder is of unknown origin. V and J calls and clone size are given by that table; D and trimming were obtained from the DNA. For this sample the table gives more than 400,000 clones, of which 80% to 90% were detected only once. The ten largest clones take up approximately 3.2% of the sample.

Broad study findings and their caveats: The quantity of clinical and demographic metadata differed by source and by participant and was supplied without curation.

Sequencing was carried out using peripheral blood. This TCR came from a human donor in a cohort sampled during active COVID-19. This chain joins TRBV5-1 to TRBJ1-1; the D segment cannot be called with confidence. CDR3 sequence: CASSPRPGLNTEAFF. DNA sequence: TGCGCCAGCAGCCCGCGACCAGGCCTGAACACTGAAGCTTTCTTT.